Following are 4 T cell receptor beta chains from one sample sequenced in a study of blood T cell repertoires in COVID-19. Assay used: immunoSEQ multiplex PCR; TCRdb lists only in-frame clones, some missing. The sample has about 320,000 clones, about 91% seen once; the top ten hold approximately 1.6%. Sequencing was performed on peripheral blood. The receptor source for this set is a woman aged 30 to 39 with COVID-19, enrolled during active disease.

V usage is TRBV3-1 (or the pseudogene TRBV3-2) and J usage is TRBJ2-1; D not resolved. The germline gives CDR1 LGHDT, CDR2 YNNKEL (reference sequence). Trimming shortened V by 2 bases and J by 15 bases, and 14 bases separated the two germline ends. The CDR3 is made up of 12 amino acids. The CDR3 spells CASSQSASLAFF. CDR3 sequence (DNA): TGTGCCAGCAGCCAATCGGCCTCCTTAGCGTTCTTC.

The chain links TRBV6-2 or TRBV6-3 to TRBJ2-1, with a possible D match to TRBD2 (6 bases). Germline lookup yields CDR1 MNHEY and CDR2 SVGEGT. Deletions cut 1 base from V and 7 bases from J, with 17 bases between. This CDR3 has 16 residues. The CDR3 DNA is TGTGCCAGCAGTTACTTAGTCGGCCGGGCGGGGAATGAGCAGTTCTTC. Translated: CASSYLVGRAGNEQFF.

V is TRBV5-4 and J is TRBJ1-2; no clear D gene. The CDR3 loop spans 13 amino acids. The germline V gene has CDR1 SGHNT and CDR2 YYREEE (reference sequence). V was clipped by 0 bases and J by 8 bases, with 11 bases between them. The CDR3 DNA reads as TGTGCCAGCAGCTTGGCCGCTCCGGGGGGCTACACCTTC. This codes for CASSLAAPGGYTF.

The chain links TRBV30 to TRBJ1-2, with a weak D call TRBD1 (5 bases). The CDR3 totals 14 residues. Germline assignment: CDR1 GTSNPN and CDR2 SVGIG (reference sequence). Trimming took 5 bases from V and 4 from J, leaving 17 bases between them. CDR3 loop: CAWRWGVSTYGYTF. CDR3 bases: TGTGCCTGGCGCTGGGGGGTTAGTACCTATGGCTACACCTTC. Combining the CDR3 with reference TRBV30 and TRBJ1-2 gives the whole variable domain SQTIHQWPATLVQPVGSPLSLECTVEGTSNPNLYWYRQAAGRGLQLLFYSVGIGQISSEVPQNLSASRPQDRQFILSSKKLLLSDSGFYLCAWRWGVSTYGYTFGSGTRLTVV.